This T cell receptor (beta chain) was found in a study of graft-versus-host responses after intestinal transplantation. As for this clone: Its target is unknown.

Per germline, CDR1 SGHRS and CDR2 YFSETQ. J was trimmed by 4 bases and V by 3 bases; bases with no gene match: 6. This CDR3 contains 14 residues. Sequencing was performed with immunoSEQ multiplex PCR; in TCRdb, only in-frame clones are kept and a portion is missing. The sample carries around 64,000 clones, about 94% recorded once. The V call is TRBV5-1, the J call TRBJ1-1; TRBD1 matches at 7 bases. The material sequenced was unstimulated CD4+ T cells sorted from spleen or lymph node cells, taken before transplant. The sequence came from a human donor who was the organ donor for an intestinal transplant. CDR3 bases: TGCGCCAGCAGCTCCAGGGGGGGGAGCACTGAAGCTTTCTTT. Translation gives CASSSRGGSTEAFF.